These T cell receptor beta chains were read from a single sample in a study of OX40 agonist ivuxolimab in advanced cancers. Sequencing used immunoSEQ multiplex PCR; TCRdb keeps in-frame clones, though not all of them. The sample gives about 54,000 clones, approximately 85% of which show up once; around 1.3% is in the top ten. Sample: CD4+ or CD8+ T cells sorted from blood, taken in a trial of the OX40 agonist ivuxolimab. Every receptor here comes from an adult with an advanced solid tumor such as melanoma, head and neck, liver or kidney cancer. CDR3s include the opening cysteine and the closing phenylalanine or tryptophan. The D gene is left open where the match is weak. Part of the rows lack a size; the others show once, few, many or a class for expanded clones.

clone_size: NA
d_call: TRBD2
j_call: TRBJ2-2
v_call: TRBV7-3
cdr3_aa: CASSLPTSGRKAGELFF
cdr3_nt: TGTGCCAGCAGCTTACCGACTAGCGGGAGGAAGGCCGGGGAGCTGTTTTTT

clone_size: NA
d_call: TRBD1
j_call: TRBJ2-7
v_call: TRBV28
cdr3_aa: CASRGTGPPYEQYF
cdr3_nt: TGTGCCAGCAGGGGGACAGGGCCTCCCTACGAGCAGTACTTC

clone_size: NA
d_call: TRBD1
j_call: TRBJ1-2
v_call: TRBV7-2
cdr3_aa: CASSPGQGHVYGYTF
cdr3_nt: TGTGCCAGCAGCCCCGGACAGGGACACGTCTATGGCTACACCTTC

clone_size: once
d_call: NA
j_call: TRBJ1-1
v_call: TRBV7-9
cdr3_aa: CASSPGGGSWLNTEAFF
cdr3_nt: TGTGCCAGCAGCCCGGGGGGAGGGTCCTGGTTGAACACTGAAGCTTTCTTT

clone_size: NA
d_call: TRBD2
j_call: TRBJ2-1
v_call: TRBV28
cdr3_aa: CASSLGLAGYVEQFF
cdr3_nt: TGTGCCAGCAGTCTAGGACTAGCGGGATATGTGGAGCAGTTCTTC

clone_size: NA
d_call: TRBD1
j_call: TRBJ2-2
v_call: TRBV5-4
cdr3_aa: CASSRVGQENTGELFF
cdr3_nt: TGTGCCAGCAGCCGGGTGGGACAGGAGAACACCGGGGAGCTGTTTTTT

clone_size: once
d_call: NA
j_call: TRBJ1-1
v_call: TRBV19
cdr3_aa: CASTSRAGPGTEAFF
cdr3_nt: TGTGCCAGTACCTCTAGGGCAGGCCCGGGGACTGAAGCTTTCTTT

clone_size: NA
d_call: NA
j_call: TRBJ2-1
v_call: TRBV5-6
cdr3_aa: CASSLLNQRGNEQFF
cdr3_nt: TGTGCCAGCAGCTTGTTGAACCAGAGAGGCAATGAGCAGTTCTTC

clone_size: NA
d_call: NA
j_call: TRBJ1-4
v_call: TRBV19
cdr3_aa: CASSITLTANEKLFF
cdr3_nt: TGTGCCAGTAGTATAACGTTAACAGCCAATGAAAAACTGTTTTTT

clone_size: once
d_call: NA
j_call: TRBJ2-3
v_call: TRBV6-1
cdr3_aa: CASSELVSGYTRDGSTDTQYF
cdr3_nt: TGTGCCAGCAGTGAATTGGTATCCGGCTATACCCGGGACGGGAGCACAGATACGCAGTATTTT

clone_size: NA
d_call: NA
j_call: TRBJ2-3
v_call: TRBV19
cdr3_aa: CASSIASSTDTQYF
cdr3_nt: TGTGCCAGCTCCATAGCGTCTAGCACAGATACGCAGTATTTT

clone_size: NA
d_call: TRBD1
j_call: TRBJ1-6
v_call: TRBV5-1
cdr3_aa: CASSFGQGNSPLHF
cdr3_nt: TGCGCCAGCAGCTTTGGACAGGGGAATTCACCCCTCCACTTT

clone_size: NA
d_call: TRBD1
j_call: TRBJ1-2
v_call: TRBV10-2
cdr3_aa: CASSTQTGWYGYTF
cdr3_nt: TGCGCCAGCAGTACCCAGACAGGGTGGTATGGCTACACCTTC

clone_size: NA
d_call: TRBD1
j_call: TRBJ2-7
v_call: TRBV18
cdr3_aa: CASSPLDRPNYEQYF
cdr3_nt: TGTGCCAGCTCACCCCTGGACAGGCCTAACTACGAGCAGTACTTC

clone_size: NA
d_call: NA
j_call: TRBJ2-1
v_call: TRBV19
cdr3_aa: CATISGAAYNEQFF
cdr3_nt: TGTGCCACAATCTCTGGCGCTGCCTACAATGAGCAGTTCTTC

clone_size: NA
d_call: NA
j_call: TRBJ2-7
v_call: TRBV10-3
cdr3_aa: CAISEGGGGPYEQYF
cdr3_nt: TGTGCCATCAGTGAGGGAGGGGGAGGGCCATACGAGCAGTACTTC

clone_size: NA
d_call: NA
j_call: TRBJ2-7
v_call: TRBV30
cdr3_aa: CAWAARSSYEQYF
cdr3_nt: TGTGCCTGGGCAGCAAGAAGCTCCTACGAGCAGTACTTC

clone_size: once
d_call: TRBD1
j_call: TRBJ2-7
v_call: TRBV5-4
cdr3_aa: CASSPDRSAEQYF
cdr3_nt: TGTGCCAGCAGCCCGGACAGGTCGGCCGAGCAGTACTTC

clone_size: NA
d_call: NA
j_call: TRBJ2-7
v_call: TRBV7-2
cdr3_aa: CASSSYMHEQYF
cdr3_nt: TGTGCCAGCAGCTCTTACATGCACGAGCAGTACTTC

clone_size: NA
d_call: NA
j_call: TRBJ1-5
v_call: TRBV6-1
cdr3_aa: CASREANQPQHF
cdr3_nt: TGTGCCAGCAGGGAAGCCAATCAGCCCCAGCATTTT

clone_size: NA
d_call: TRBD2
j_call: TRBJ2-1
v_call: TRBV5-1
cdr3_aa: CASSSLPRLAGNEQFF
cdr3_nt: TGCGCCAGCAGCTCCTTACCCCGACTAGCGGGAAATGAGCAGTTCTTC

clone_size: NA
d_call: NA
j_call: TRBJ1-5
v_call: TRBV19
cdr3_aa: CASSLGFGNQPQHF
cdr3_nt: TGTGCCAGTAGTCTAGGTTTTGGCAATCAGCCCCAGCATTTT

clone_size: NA
d_call: TRBD1
j_call: TRBJ2-3
v_call: TRBV7-9
cdr3_aa: CASSRLGQKKGDTQYF
cdr3_nt: TGTGCCAGCAGCCGTCTGGGACAGAAGAAGGGAGATACGCAGTATTTT

clone_size: NA
d_call: TRBD1
j_call: TRBJ2-1
v_call: TRBV5-6
cdr3_aa: CASSRDRRDEQFF
cdr3_nt: TGTGCCAGCAGCCGGGACAGGCGGGATGAGCAGTTCTTC

clone_size: NA
d_call: NA
j_call: TRBJ2-7
v_call: TRBV12-1
cdr3_aa: CASPILSTQISSYEQYF
cdr3_nt: TGTGCCAGCCCTATACTCTCGACGCAGATATCCTCCTACGAGCAGTACTTC

clone_size: NA
d_call: NA
j_call: TRBJ1-3
v_call: TRBV19
cdr3_aa: CASSISRGTGNTIYF
cdr3_nt: TGTGCCAGTAGTATAAGTCGAGGAACTGGAAACACCATATATTTT

clone_size: NA
d_call: NA
j_call: TRBJ1-3
v_call: TRBV7-2
cdr3_aa: CASSSRSGSSGNTIYF
cdr3_nt: TGTGCCAGCAGCTCCCGTAGCGGCAGCTCTGGAAACACCATATATTTT

clone_size: once
d_call: NA
j_call: TRBJ1-2
v_call: TRBV28
cdr3_aa: CASSASNWMGYTF
cdr3_nt: TGTGCCAGCAGTGCTTCTAACTGGATGGGCTACACCTTC

clone_size: NA
d_call: NA
j_call: TRBJ2-2
v_call: TRBV5-6
cdr3_aa: CASTLSGELFF
cdr3_nt: TGTGCCAGCACCCTCTCTGGGGAGCTGTTTTTT

clone_size: once
d_call: NA
j_call: TRBJ1-2
v_call: TRBV28
cdr3_aa: CASSLRASAFGYGYTF
cdr3_nt: TGTGCCAGCAGTCTCCGCGCGAGCGCATTTGGCTATGGCTACACCTTC

clone_size: few
d_call: NA
j_call: TRBJ1-1
v_call: TRBV28
cdr3_aa: CASRHRDVGAGTEAFF
cdr3_nt: TGTGCCAGCAGGCACAGAGACGTGGGGGCTGGCACTGAAGCTTTCTTT

clone_size: NA
d_call: NA
j_call: TRBJ2-2
v_call: TRBV19
cdr3_aa: CASSSRGEVGELFF
cdr3_nt: TGTGCCAGTAGTTCAAGGGGGGAAGTCGGGGAGCTGTTTTTT

clone_size: NA
d_call: NA
j_call: TRBJ2-3
v_call: TRBV6-5
cdr3_aa: CASRGVSLGDTQYF
cdr3_nt: TGTGCCAGCAGGGGTGTTTCCCTCGGGGATACGCAGTATTTT

clone_size: NA
d_call: NA
j_call: TRBJ2-1
v_call: TRBV5-6
cdr3_aa: CASSRLGAEQFF
cdr3_nt: TGTGCCAGCAGCCGTTTGGGAGCTGAGCAGTTCTTC

clone_size: few
d_call: NA
j_call: TRBJ2-3
v_call: TRBV29-1
cdr3_aa: CSVITGFESFTDTQYF
cdr3_nt: TGCAGCGTAATCACAGGGTTTGAGAGCTTCACAGATACGCAGTATTTT

clone_size: NA
d_call: TRBD1
j_call: TRBJ2-7
v_call: TRBV27
cdr3_aa: CASSSRGPRTYEQYF
cdr3_nt: TGTGCCAGCAGTTCAAGGGGGCCAAGGACCTACGAGCAGTACTTC

clone_size: NA
d_call: NA
j_call: TRBJ2-6
v_call: TRBV18
cdr3_aa: CASSLRGGGSGANVLTF
cdr3_nt: TGTGCCAGCTCACTGAGGGGAGGCGGTTCTGGGGCCAACGTCCTGACTTTC